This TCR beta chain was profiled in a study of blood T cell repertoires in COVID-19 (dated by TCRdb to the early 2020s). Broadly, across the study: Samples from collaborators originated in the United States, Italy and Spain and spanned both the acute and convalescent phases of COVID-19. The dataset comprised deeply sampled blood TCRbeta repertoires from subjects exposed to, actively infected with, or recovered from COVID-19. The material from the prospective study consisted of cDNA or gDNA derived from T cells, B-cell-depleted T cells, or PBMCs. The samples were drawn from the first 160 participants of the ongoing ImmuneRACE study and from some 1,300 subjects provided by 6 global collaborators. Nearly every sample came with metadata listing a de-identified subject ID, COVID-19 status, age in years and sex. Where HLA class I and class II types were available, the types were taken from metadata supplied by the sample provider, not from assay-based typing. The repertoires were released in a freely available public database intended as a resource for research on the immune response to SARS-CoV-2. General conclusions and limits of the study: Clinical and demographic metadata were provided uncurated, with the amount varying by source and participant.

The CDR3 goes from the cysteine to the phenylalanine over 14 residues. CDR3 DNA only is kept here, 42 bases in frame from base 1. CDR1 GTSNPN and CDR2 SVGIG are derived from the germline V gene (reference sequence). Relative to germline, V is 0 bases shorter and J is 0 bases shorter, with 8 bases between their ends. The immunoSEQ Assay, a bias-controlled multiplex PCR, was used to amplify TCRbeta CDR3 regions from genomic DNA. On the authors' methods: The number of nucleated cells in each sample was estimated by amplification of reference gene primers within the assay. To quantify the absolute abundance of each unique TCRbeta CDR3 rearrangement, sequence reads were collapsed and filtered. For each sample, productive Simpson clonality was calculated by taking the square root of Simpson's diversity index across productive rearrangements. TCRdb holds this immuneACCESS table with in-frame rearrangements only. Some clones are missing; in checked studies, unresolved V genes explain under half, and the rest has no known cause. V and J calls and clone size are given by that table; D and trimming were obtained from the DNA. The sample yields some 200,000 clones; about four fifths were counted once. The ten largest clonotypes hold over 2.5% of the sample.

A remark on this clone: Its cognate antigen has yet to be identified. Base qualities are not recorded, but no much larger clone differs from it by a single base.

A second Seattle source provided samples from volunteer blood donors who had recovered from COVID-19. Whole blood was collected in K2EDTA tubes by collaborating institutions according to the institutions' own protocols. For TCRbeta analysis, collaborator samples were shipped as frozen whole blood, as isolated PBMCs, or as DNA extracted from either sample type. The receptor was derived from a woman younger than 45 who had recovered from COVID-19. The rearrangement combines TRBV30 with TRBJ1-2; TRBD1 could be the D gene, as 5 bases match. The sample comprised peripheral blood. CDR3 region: CAWSVHRSNYGYTF. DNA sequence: TGTGCCTGGAGTGTACACAGGTCTAACTATGGCTACACCTTC.